This TCR beta chain is drawn from a study of neurological immune-mediated disorders. The sample holds a few counts of this clonotype. Unsorted libraries were prepared from 2 million PBMCs held at -80 C. Trimming pared 5 bases from V and 2 bases from J, leaving 11 bases between. Germline CDR1 is SEHNR and CDR2 is FQNEAQ (reference sequence). This CDR3 region has 14 residues. One entry per CDR3 protein results from TCRdb running MiXCR on the 5' RACE reads. The data contain approximately 66,000 distinct CDR3 sequences, less than 5.5% of them seen just once; the ten biggest clones take up around 6.9%. Sequencing was done on a sample of PBMCs. V gene TRBV7-9 combines with J gene TRBJ2-3, with a tentative D call TRBD1 (6 bases). The source of this sequence is a man aged 25 to 40 with multiple sclerosis. The CDR3 loop reads CASSGGQTTDTQYF. CDR3 DNA: TGTGCCAGCAGCGGCGGACAGACCACAGATACGCAGTATTTT. The full variable domain, rest sourced from reference TRBV7-9 and TRBJ2-3, is DTGVSQNPRHKITKRGQNVTFRCDPISEHNRLYWYRQTLGQGPEFLTYFQNEAQLEKSRLLSDRFSAERPKGSFSTLEIQRTEQGDSAMYLCASSGGQTTDTQYFGPGTRLTVL.